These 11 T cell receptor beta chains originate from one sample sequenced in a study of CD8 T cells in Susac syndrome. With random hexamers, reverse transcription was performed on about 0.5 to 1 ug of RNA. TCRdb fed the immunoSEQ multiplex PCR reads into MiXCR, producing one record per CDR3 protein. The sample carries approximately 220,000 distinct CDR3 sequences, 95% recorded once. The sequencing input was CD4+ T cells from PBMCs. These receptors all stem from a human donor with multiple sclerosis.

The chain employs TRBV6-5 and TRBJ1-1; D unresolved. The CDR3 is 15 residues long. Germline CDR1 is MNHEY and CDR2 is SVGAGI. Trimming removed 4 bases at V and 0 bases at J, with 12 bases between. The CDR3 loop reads CASSSPTRMNTEAFF. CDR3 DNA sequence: TGTGCCAGCAGTTCCCCGACAAGAATGAACACTGAAGCTTTCTTT.

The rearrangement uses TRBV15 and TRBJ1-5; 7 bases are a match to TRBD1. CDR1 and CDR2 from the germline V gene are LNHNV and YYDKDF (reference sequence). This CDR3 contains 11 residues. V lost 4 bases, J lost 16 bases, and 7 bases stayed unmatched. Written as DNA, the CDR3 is TGTGCCACCAGCACAACAGGGGAAAAACATTTT. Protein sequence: CATSTTGEKHF. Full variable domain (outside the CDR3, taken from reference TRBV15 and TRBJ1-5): DAMVIQNPRYQVTQFGKPVTLSCSQTLNHNVMYWYQQKSSQAPKLLFHYYDKDFNNEADTPDNFQSRRPNTSFCFLDIRSPGLGDTAMYLCATSTTGEKHFGDGTRLSIL.

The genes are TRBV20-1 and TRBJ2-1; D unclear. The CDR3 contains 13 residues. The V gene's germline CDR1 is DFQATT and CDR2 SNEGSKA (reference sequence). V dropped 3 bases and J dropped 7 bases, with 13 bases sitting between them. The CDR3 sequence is CSASATIRNEQFF. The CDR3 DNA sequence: TGCAGTGCTAGTGCCACCATTCGGAATGAGCAGTTCTTC.

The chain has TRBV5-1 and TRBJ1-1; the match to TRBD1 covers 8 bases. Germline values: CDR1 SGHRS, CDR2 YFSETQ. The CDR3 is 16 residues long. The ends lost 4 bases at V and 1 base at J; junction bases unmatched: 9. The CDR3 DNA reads TGCGCCAGCAGCCGCGCAAGCCAGGGGGCGAACACTGAAGCTTTCTTT. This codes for CASSRASQGANTEAFF.

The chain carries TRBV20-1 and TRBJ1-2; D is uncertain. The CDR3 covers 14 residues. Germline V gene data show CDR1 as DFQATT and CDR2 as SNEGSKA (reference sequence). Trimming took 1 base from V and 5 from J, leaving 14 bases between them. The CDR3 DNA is TGCAGTGCTAGAGGTTCAGGAGCGGCGTATGGCTACACCTTC. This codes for CSARGSGAAYGYTF.

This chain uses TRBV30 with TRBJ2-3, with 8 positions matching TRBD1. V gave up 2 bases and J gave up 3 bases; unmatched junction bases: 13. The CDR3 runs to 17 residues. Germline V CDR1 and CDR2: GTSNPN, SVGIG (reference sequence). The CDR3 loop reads CAWSHPFDRGRTDTQYF. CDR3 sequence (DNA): TGTGCCTGGAGTCATCCTTTCGACAGGGGTAGGACAGATACGCAGTATTTT.

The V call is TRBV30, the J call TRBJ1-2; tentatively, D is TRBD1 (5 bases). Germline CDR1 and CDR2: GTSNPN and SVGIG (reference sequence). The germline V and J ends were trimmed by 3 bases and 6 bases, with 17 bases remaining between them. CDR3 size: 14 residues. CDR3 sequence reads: CAWSRGVHLNGYTF. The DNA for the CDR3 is TGTGCCTGGAGCCGAGGGGTTCACCTCAATGGCTACACCTTC.

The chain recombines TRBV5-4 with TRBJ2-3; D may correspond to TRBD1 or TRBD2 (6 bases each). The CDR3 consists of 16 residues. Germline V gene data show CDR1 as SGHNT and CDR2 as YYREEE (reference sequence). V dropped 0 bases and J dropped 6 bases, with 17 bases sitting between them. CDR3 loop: CASSLAGGTHGDTQYF. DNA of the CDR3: TGTGCCAGCAGCTTGGCCGGAGGGACACACGGGGATACGCAGTATTTT.

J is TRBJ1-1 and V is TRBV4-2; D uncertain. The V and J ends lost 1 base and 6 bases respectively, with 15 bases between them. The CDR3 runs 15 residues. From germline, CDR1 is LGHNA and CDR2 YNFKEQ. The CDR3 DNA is TGTGCCAGCAGCCAAGCCCCGGAGGAGAGAGCTGAAGCTTTCTTT. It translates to CASSQAPEERAEAFF.

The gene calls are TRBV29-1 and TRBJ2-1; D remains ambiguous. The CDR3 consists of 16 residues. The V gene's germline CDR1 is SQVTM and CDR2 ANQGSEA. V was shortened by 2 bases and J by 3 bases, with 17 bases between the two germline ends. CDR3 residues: CSVESQRRGNYNEQFF. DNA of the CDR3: TGCAGCGTTGAAAGCCAGCGCCGTGGCAACTACAATGAGCAGTTCTTC.

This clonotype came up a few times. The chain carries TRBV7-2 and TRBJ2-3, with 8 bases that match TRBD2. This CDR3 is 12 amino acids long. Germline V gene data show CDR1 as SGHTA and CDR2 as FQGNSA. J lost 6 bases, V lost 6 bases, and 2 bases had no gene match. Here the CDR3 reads CASRSSGDTQYF. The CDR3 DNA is TGTGCCAGCAGATCTAGCGGGGATACGCAGTATTTT.